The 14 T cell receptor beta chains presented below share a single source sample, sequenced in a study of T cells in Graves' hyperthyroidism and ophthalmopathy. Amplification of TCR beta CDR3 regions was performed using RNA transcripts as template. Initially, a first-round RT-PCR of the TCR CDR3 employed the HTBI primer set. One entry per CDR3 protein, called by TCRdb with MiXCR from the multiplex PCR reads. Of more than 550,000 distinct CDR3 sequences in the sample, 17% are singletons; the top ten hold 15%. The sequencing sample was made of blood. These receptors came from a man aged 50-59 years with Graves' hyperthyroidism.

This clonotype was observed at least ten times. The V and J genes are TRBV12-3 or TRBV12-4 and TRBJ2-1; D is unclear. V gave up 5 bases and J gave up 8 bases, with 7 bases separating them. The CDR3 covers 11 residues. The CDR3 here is CASSPDDEQFF. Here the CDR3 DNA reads TGTGCCAGCAGTCCAGATGATGAGCAGTTCTTC.

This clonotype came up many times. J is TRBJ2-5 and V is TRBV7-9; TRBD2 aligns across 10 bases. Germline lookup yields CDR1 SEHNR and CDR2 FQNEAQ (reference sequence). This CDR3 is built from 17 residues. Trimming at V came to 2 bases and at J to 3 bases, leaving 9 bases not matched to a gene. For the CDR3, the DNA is TGTGCCAGCAGCTTATTTCTACTAGCGGGACTAGAAGAGACCCAGTACTTC. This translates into CASSLFLLAGLEETQYF.

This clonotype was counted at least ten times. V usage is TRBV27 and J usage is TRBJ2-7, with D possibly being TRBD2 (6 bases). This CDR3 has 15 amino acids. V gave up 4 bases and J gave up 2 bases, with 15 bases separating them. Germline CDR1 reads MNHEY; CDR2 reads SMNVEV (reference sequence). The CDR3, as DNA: TGTGCCAGCAGTTATCAGGGCGGGAACACCTACGAGCAGTACTTC. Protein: CASSYQGGNTYEQYF.

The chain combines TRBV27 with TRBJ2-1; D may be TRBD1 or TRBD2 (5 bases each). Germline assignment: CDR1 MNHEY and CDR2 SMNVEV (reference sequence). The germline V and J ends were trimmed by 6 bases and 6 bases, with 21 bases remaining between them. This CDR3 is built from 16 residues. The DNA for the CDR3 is TGTGCCAGCAGCCTCGACCTGCAGGGAGTGAGCAATGAGCAGTTCTTC. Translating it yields CASSLDLQGVSNEQFF.

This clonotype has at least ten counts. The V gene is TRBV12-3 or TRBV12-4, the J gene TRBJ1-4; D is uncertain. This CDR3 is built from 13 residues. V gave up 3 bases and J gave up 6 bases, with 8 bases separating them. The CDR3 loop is CASSLAWDEKLFF. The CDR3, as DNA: TGTGCCAGCAGTTTGGCGTGGGATGAAAAACTGTTTTTT.

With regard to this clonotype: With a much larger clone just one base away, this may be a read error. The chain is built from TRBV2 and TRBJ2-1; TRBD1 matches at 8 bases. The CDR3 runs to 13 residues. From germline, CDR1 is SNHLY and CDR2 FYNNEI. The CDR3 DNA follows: TGTGCCAGCAGTGGGGACAGGTACAGTGAGCAGTTCTTC. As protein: CASSGDRYSEQFF.

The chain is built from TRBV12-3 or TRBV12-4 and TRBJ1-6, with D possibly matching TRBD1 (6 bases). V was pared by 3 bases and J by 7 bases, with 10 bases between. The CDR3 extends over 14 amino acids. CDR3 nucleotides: TGTGCCAGCAGTTTGGCAGGGGAAAATTCACCCCTCCACTTT. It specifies CASSLAGENSPLHF.

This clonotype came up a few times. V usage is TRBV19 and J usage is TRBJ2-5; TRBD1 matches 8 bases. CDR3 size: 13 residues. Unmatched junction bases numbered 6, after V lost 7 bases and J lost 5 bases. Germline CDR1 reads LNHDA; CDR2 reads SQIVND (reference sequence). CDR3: CASTKTGVETQYF. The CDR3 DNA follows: TGTGCCAGTACTAAGACAGGGGTCGAGACCCAGTACTTC. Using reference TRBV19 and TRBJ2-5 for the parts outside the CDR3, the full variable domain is DGGITQSPKYLFRKEGQNVTLSCEQNLNHDAMYWYRQDPGQGLRLIYYSQIVNDFQKGDIAEGYSVSREKKESFPLTVTSAQKNPTAFYLCASTKTGVETQYFGPGTRLLVL.

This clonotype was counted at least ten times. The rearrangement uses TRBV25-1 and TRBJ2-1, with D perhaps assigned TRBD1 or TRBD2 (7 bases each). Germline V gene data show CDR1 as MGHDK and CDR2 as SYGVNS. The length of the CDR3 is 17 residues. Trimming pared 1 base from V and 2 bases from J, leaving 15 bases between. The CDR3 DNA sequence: TGTGCCAGCAGTGAATTCTCCAGGGGGGGAACCTACAATGAGCAGTTCTTC. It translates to CASSEFSRGGTYNEQFF.

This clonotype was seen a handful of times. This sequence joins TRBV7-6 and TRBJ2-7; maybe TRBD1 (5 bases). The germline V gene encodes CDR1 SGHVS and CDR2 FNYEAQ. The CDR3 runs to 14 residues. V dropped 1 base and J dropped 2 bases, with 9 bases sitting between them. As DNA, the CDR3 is TGTGCCAGCAGCTTAGGGACACAAACCTACGAGCAGTACTTC. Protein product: CASSLGTQTYEQYF.

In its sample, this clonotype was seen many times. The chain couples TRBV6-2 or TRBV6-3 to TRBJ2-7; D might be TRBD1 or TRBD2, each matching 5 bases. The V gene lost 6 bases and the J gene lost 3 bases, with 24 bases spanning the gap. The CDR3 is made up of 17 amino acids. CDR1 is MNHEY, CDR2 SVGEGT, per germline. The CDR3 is CASSSRNRDRGIYEQYF. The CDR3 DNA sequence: TGTGCCAGCAGCTCACGCAACCGGGACCGTGGGATCTACGAGCAGTACTTC.

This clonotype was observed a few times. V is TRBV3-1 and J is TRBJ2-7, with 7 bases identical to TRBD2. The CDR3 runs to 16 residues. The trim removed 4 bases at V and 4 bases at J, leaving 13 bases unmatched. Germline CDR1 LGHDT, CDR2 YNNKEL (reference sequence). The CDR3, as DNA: TGTGCCAGCAGCCTTGGAAGGGAGGGCCGAATTTACGAGCAGTACTTC. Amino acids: CASSLGREGRIYEQYF.

The CDR3 protein is CAEDYGTRAKTF. CDR3 bases: TGTGCCGAAGACTACGGGACGAGGGCGAAGACCTTC. The chain couples TRBV2 to TRBJ1-2; tentatively, D is TRBD1 (5 bases). This CDR3 is 12 amino acids long. Trimming stripped 11 bases from V and 14 bases from J, with 24 bases between. Germline-derived CDR1 and CDR2 are SNHLY and FYNNEI.

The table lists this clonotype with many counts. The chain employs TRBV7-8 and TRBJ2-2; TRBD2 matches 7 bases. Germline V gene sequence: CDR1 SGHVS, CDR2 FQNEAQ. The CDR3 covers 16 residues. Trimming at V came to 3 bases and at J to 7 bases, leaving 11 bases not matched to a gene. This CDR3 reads CASSLGLAAPNGELFF. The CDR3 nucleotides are TGTGCCAGCAGCTTGGGGCTAGCGGCCCCCAACGGGGAGCTGTTTTTT.